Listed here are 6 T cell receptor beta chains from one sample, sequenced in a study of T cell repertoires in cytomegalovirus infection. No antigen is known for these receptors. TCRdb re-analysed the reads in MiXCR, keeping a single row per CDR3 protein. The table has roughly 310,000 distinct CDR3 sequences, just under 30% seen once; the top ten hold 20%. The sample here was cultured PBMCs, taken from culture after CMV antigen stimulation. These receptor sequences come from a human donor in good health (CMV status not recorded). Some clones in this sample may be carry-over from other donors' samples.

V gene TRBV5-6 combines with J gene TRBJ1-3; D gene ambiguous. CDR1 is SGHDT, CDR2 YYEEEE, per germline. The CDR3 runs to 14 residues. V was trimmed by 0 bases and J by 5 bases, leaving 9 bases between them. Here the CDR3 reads CASSLGLGRNTIYF. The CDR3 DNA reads TGTGCCAGCAGCTTGGGTCTCGGTAGAAACACCATATATTTT.

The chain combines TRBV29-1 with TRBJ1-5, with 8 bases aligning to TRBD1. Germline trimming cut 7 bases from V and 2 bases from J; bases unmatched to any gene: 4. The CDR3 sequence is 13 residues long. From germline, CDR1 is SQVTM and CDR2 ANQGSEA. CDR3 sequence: CSAQTGGNQPQHF. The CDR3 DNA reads TGCAGCGCACAGACAGGGGGCAATCAGCCCCAGCATTTT.

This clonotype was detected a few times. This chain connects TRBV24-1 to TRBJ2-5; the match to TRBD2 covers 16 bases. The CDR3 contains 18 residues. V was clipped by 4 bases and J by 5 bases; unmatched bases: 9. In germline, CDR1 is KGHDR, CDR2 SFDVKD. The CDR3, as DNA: TGTGCCACCAGTGACGGGACTAGCGGGAGGGCCCTAGGTGAGACCCAGTACTTC. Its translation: CATSDGTSGRALGETQYF.

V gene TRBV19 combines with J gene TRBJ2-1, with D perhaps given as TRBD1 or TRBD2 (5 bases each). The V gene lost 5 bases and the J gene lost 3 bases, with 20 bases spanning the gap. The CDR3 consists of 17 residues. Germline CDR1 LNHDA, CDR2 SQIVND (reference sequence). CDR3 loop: CASSEGQGMTYYNEQFF. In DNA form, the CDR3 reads TGTGCCAGTAGTGAGGGGCAGGGTATGACGTACTACAATGAGCAGTTCTTC.

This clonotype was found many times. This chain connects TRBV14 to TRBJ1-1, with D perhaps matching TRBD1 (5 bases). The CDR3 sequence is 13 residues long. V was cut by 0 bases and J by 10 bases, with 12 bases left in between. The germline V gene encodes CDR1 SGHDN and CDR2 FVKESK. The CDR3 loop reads CASSQDRQGRAFF. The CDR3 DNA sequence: TGTGCCAGCAGCCAAGATAGGCAGGGAAGAGCTTTCTTT.

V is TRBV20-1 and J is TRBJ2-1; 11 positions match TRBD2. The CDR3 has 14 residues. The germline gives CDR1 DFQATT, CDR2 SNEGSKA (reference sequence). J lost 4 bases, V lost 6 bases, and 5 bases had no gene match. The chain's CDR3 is CSAVLAGGYNEQFF. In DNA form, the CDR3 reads TGCAGTGCCGTTTTAGCGGGGGGGTACAATGAGCAGTTCTTC.